A single sample gave rise to the 3 T cell receptor beta chains below, sequenced in a study of shared clonotypes between healthy human individuals. The data were produced by immunoSEQ multiplex PCR, yet TCRdb's version contains in-frame clones alone and is incomplete. The sample lists about 490,000 clones; 76% were seen once. The sequencing input was PBMCs. The receptors derive from a woman aged 40 to 50 in good health. Some clones in this sample may be carry-over from other donors' samples.

The sample holds a few counts of this clone. V usage is TRBV27 and J usage is TRBJ2-2; 8 bases agree with TRBD2. Trimming at V came to 7 bases and at J to 4 bases, leaving 2 bases not matched to a gene. The CDR3 runs 13 residues. CDR1 and CDR2 from the germline V gene are MNHEY and SMNVEV (reference sequence). In nucleotides, the CDR3 is TGTGCCAGCACTAGCGGGCGCACCGGGGAGCTGTTTTTT. This sequence encodes CASTSGRTGELFF.

This clone occurred once. The CDR3 coding sequence is TGTGCCAGCAGCTTGGCCAGCGGGAGGGGCAATGAGCAGTTCTTC. Protein product: CASSLASGRGNEQFF. The chain has TRBV7-6 and TRBJ2-1; 10 bases match TRBD2. J lost 6 bases, V lost 3 bases, and 5 bases had no gene match. The length of the CDR3 is 15 residues. Germline CDR1 is SGHVS and CDR2 is FNYEAQ.

The chain is built from TRBV15 and TRBJ1-4, with 7 positions matching TRBD1. V dropped 0 bases and J dropped 4; count of bases not matched to a gene: 5. CDR3 length: 16 residues. The germline gives CDR1 LNHNV, CDR2 YYDKDF (reference sequence). The chain's CDR3 is CATSRDGGQSNEKLFF. The CDR3 coding sequence is TGTGCCACCAGCAGAGATGGGGGACAGAGTAATGAAAAACTGTTTTTT.